Described below is a single TCR beta chain sequence and its context. Germline CDR1 reads DFQATT; CDR2 reads SNEGSKA (reference sequence). The V and J ends lost 2 bases and 3 bases, in that order; junction bases with no gene match: 13. The CDR3 covers 19 residues. The data stem from a study of patients and donors after allogeneic stem cell transplantation. TCRdb reanalysed the RT-PCR reads using MiXCR and keeps one entry per CDR3 protein. In the table there are some 960,000 distinct CDR3 sequences, roughly 18% of which are singletons. Sequenced: blood, either unsorted or a sorted T cell fraction (not recorded which). The receptor was derived from a human donor who was either an allogeneic HSCT recipient or a stem cell or donor lymphocyte infusion donor (not recorded which). It is not recorded whose cells these are; they may come from a transplant donor. This chain joins TRBV20-1 and TRBJ2-1, with TRBD2 matching 13 bases. CDR3 DNA: TGCAGTGCTAGAAACTCGGGACTAGCGGGACCAACTGTCTACAATGAGCAGTTCTTC. This encodes CSARNSGLAGPTVYNEQFF.